The TCR beta chain described here comes from a study of cytomegalovirus exposure and HLA in healthy donors. Broader study findings: Differences between HLA loci emerged in a later analysis of TCR association rates, with DRB1 most and HLA-C fewest. The authors listed some 150 TCR beta chains as cytomegalovirus-associated.

Frequency places this clone as medium-sized. The antigen is undetermined. Germline V gene sequence: CDR1 LNHDA, CDR2 SQIVND (reference sequence). The CDR3 runs 15 residues. The germline V and J ends were trimmed by 5 bases and 0 bases, with 13 bases remaining between them. Primers for the PCR totalled 60 Vbeta and 13 Jbeta. Measured with immunoSEQ multiplex PCR; TCRdb has only the in-frame clones, and not every one. The sample spans some 120,000 clones; the ten largest clones claim around 3.4%. Sequenced material: PBMCs. The clonotype comes from a man in his thirties or forties in good health and CMV-seronegative. J is TRBJ1-1 and V is TRBV19, with D unclear. Here the CDR3 DNA reads TGTGCCAGTAGTTCCCCCGACATAGTGAACACTGAAGCTTTCTTT. Translated: CASSSPDIVNTEAFF. Based on the CDR3 plus reference TRBV19 and TRBJ1-1, the full variable domain is DGGITQSPKYLFRKEGQNVTLSCEQNLNHDAMYWYRQDPGQGLRLIYYSQIVNDFQKGDIAEGYSVSREKKESFPLTVTSAQKNPTAFYLCASSSPDIVNTEAFFGQGTRLTVV.